This T cell receptor beta chain originates from a study of metastatic and nonmetastatic thyroid tumors. About the study: A comparison of repertoires was made across blood and tumor or nodule tissue from malignant and benign thyroid patients.

The entire patient cohort was treatment-naive prior to thyroid surgery. The CDR3 runs 15 residues. V lost 4 bases and J 3 bases, leaving 15 bases between the germline ends. CDR1 is SGDLS, CDR2 YYNGEE, per germline. MiXCR re-clonotyped the PCR reads for TCRdb. The sample lists tens of thousands of clones; roughly a quarter were seen once. The receptor was derived from a female donor with papillary thyroid cancer or a benign thyroid nodule (not recorded which). Some clones in this sample may be carry-over from other donors' samples. The specimen was blood. The gene calls are TRBV9 and TRBJ2-3; D gene uncertain. Written as DNA, the CDR3 is TGTGCCAGCAGCCTCGGATGGGGAAGTACAGATACGCAGTATTTT. Its protein is CASSLGWGSTDTQYF. Using reference TRBV9 and TRBJ2-3 for the parts outside the CDR3, the full variable domain is DSGVTQTPKHLITATGQRVTLRCSPRSGDLSVYWYQQSLDQGLQFLIQYYNGEERAKGNILERFSAQQFPDLHSELNLSSLELGDSALYFCASSLGWGSTDTQYFGPGTRLTVL.